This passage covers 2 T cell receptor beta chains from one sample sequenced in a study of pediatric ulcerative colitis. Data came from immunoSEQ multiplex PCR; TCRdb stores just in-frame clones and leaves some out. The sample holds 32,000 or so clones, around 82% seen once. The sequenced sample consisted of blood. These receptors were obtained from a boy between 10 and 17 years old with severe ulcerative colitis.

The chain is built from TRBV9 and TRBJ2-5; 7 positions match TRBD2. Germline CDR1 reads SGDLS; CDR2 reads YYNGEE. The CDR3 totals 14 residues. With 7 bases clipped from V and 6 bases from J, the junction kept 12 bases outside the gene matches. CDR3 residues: CASGGLGGVKTQYF. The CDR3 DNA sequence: TGTGCCAGCGGAGGGTTGGGAGGGGTCAAGACCCAGTACTTC. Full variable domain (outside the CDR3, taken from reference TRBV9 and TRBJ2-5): DSGVTQTPKHLITATGQRVTLRCSPRSGDLSVYWYQQSLDQGLQFLIQYYNGEERAKGNILERFSAQQFPDLHSELNLSSLELGDSALYFCASGGLGGVKTQYFGPGTRLLVL.

CDR3 sequence: CASTTGGYGYTF. Written as DNA, the CDR3 is TGTGCCAGCACGACAGGGGGCTATGGCTACACCTTC. This chain links TRBV25-1 with TRBJ1-2; 9 nucleotides align to TRBD1. Per germline, CDR1 MGHDK and CDR2 SYGVNS. Trimming took 7 bases from V and 4 from J; bases not matched to a gene: 1. CDR3 length equals 12 residues.